This T cell receptor beta chain was captured in a study of T cell clones after liver transplantation. Study overall: Without induction therapy, subjects received standard immunosuppression until 12-24 months post-transplant. Study-level points and caveats: In 5 of 8 subjects, circulating graft-donor-reactive CD4 TCRbeta sequences fell significantly after transplant. Rather than being deleted, graft donor-reactive T cells may have moved into the graft.

As concerns this clone: Its antigen remains unidentified.

The CDR3 is 14 residues long. Trimming cost V 1 base and J 3 bases, with 9 bases left between them. CDR1 LGHNA and CDR2 YNFKEQ come from the germline V gene. Sorting of unstimulated PBMCs yielded separate CD3+CD4+ and CD3+CD8+ fractions. Sequencing was performed with immunoSEQ multiplex PCR; in TCRdb, only in-frame clones are kept and a portion is missing. The table shows more than 95,000 clones, with around four fifths occurring only once. This clonotype was sampled from a human donor who received a liver transplant. This specimen consisted of CD4+ T cells from blood, obtained before liver transplant. The J gene is TRBJ2-5, the V gene TRBV4-2; D ambiguous. The CDR3 loop reads CASSQAGPKETQYF. In DNA, the CDR3 is TGTGCCAGCAGCCAAGCCGGGCCCAAAGAGACCCAGTACTTC.